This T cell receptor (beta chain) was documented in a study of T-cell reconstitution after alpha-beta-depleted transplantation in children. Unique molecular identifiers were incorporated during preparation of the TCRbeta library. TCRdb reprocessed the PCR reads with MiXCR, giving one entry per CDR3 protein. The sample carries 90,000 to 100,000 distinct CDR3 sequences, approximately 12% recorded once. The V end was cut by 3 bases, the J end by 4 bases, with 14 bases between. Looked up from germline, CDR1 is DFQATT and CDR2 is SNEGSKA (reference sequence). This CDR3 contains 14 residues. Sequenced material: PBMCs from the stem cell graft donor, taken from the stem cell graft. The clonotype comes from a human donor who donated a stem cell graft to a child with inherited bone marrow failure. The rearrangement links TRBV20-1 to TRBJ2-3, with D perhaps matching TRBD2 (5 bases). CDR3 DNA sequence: TGCAGTGCTAGGATTAGCGCCGAGCCAGATACGCAGTATTTT. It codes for CSARISAEPDTQYF.